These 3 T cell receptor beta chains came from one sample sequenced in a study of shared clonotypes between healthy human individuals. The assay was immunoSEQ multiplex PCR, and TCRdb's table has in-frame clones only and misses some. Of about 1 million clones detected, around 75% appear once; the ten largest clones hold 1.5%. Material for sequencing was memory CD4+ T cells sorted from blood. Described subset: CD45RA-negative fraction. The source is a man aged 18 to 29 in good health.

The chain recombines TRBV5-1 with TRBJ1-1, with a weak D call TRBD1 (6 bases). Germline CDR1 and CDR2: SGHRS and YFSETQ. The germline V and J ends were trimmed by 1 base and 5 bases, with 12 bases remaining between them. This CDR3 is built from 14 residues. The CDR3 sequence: CASSLNGGGTEAFF. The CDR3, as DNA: TGCGCCAGCAGCTTGAACGGGGGCGGGACTGAAGCTTTCTTT.

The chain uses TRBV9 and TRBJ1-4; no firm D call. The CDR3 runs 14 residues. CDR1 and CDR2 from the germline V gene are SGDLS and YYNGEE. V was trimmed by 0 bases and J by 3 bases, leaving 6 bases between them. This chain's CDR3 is CASSVAGANEKLFF. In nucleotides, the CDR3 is TGTGCCAGCAGCGTAGCCGGGGCTAATGAAAAACTGTTTTTT.

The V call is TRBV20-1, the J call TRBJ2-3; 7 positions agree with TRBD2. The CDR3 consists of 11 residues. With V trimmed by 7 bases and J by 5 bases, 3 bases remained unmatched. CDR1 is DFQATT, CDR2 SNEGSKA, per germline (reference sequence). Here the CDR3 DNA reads TGCAGTGGAGCGGGAATAGATACGCAGTATTTT. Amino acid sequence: CSGAGIDTQYF.